The entry below gives a single T cell receptor beta chain sequence along with its context. Its antigen is not known. Other DNA sequences within the sample encode an identical CDR3. The data are from a study of cytomegalovirus exposure and HLA in healthy donors. As for the study in general: Approximately 190 million T cells yielded approximately 100 million unique TCR beta sequences, as an earlier analysis found. Study-wide points: An observed cluster of highly shared sequence variants was recorded as a likely sequencing artifact. Excluded were some V segments that proved indistinguishable, including TRBV6-2 and TRBV6-3.

13 Jbeta primers and 60 Vbeta primers were used for the PCR. Clones were sequenced by immunoSEQ multiplex PCR, and TCRdb holds only the in-frame ones, with some missing. The data hold roughly 200,000 clones, with roughly 80% observed a single time. This CDR3 has 12 residues. Germline CDR1 reads KGHSH; CDR2 reads LQKENI. The ends were cut back, 3 bases at V and 1 base at J, with 3 bases in the middle. J is TRBJ2-5 and V is TRBV18, with D hard to call. The sample was PBMCs. This TCR came from a woman between 45 and 60 years old in good health and CMV-seronegative. DNA of the CDR3: TGTGCCAGCTCACCGCGCCAAGAGACCCAGTACTTC. Its translation: CASSPRQETQYF.